One and the same sample provided the 22 T cell receptor beta chains below, sequenced in a study of lymphopenia after photon versus proton radiotherapy. Profiled with immunoSEQ multiplex PCR; TCRdb holds only in-frame clones, not every one. The sample yields under 70,000 clones, 85% to 95% seen once. The sample was peripheral blood, taken from a patient treated with photon-based radiotherapy. All receptors come from a middle-aged woman with cholangiocarcinoma.

The chain carries TRBV28 and TRBJ1-1; D is unresolved. This CDR3 contains 11 residues. Trimming took off 5 bases at V and 5 bases at J, with 6 bases between the two ends. CDR1 is MDHEN, CDR2 SYDVKM, per germline. The CDR3: CASSRATEAFF. The CDR3 region has the DNA TGTGCCAGCAGTCGAGCTACTGAAGCTTTCTTT.

The rearrangement joins TRBV25-1 to TRBJ1-5; D is uncertain. Germline CDR1 and CDR2: MGHDK and SYGVNS. This CDR3 region has 13 residues. V was pared by 2 bases and J by 3 bases, with 5 bases between. CDR3 amino acids: CASSEQVNQPQHF. CDR3 coding DNA: TGTGCCAGCAGTGAACAGGTCAATCAGCCCCAGCATTTT.

The genes are TRBV27 and TRBJ1-4; D perhaps matches TRBD1 (6 bases). Germline V CDR1 and CDR2: MNHEY, SMNVEV (reference sequence). This CDR3 has 14 amino acids. Trimming shortened V by 3 bases and J by 6 bases, and 11 bases separated the two germline ends. CDR3 region: CASSLRGSHEKLFF. The CDR3 bases are TGTGCCAGCAGTTTGAGGGGGTCGCATGAAAAACTGTTTTTT. Based on the CDR3 plus reference TRBV27 and TRBJ1-4, the full variable domain is EAQVTQNPRYLITVTGKKLTVTCSQNMNHEYMSWYRQDPGLGLRQIYYSMNVEVTDKGDVPEGYKVSRKEKRNFPLILESPSPNQTSLYFCASSLRGSHEKLFFGSGTQLSVL.

The V and J genes are TRBV5-6 and TRBJ2-5; D is unclear. CDR3 size: 12 residues. V was pared by 0 bases and J by 3 bases, with 3 bases between. Germline CDR1 reads SGHDT; CDR2 reads YYEEEE. CDR3 in amino acids: CASSLAEETQYF. The CDR3 DNA sequence: TGTGCCAGCAGCTTGGCGGAAGAGACCCAGTACTTC.

J is TRBJ1-1 and V is TRBV7-9; no clear D. The CDR3 sequence is 11 residues long. Trimming took 3 bases from V and 11 from J, leaving 10 bases between them. The germline CDR1 and CDR2 sequences are SEHNR and FQNEAQ (reference sequence). The CDR3 is CASSLGIRAFF. The CDR3 DNA reads as TGTGCCAGCAGCTTGGGGATCCGGGCTTTCTTT.

This clone is judged medium-sized. The J gene is TRBJ1-2, the V gene TRBV7-9; D remains ambiguous. This CDR3 is 11 amino acids long. Trimming pared 5 bases from V and 5 bases from J, leaving 6 bases between. Germline CDR1 SEHNR, CDR2 FQNEAQ (reference sequence). This CDR3 is CASSGGYGYTF. In DNA form, the CDR3 reads TGTGCCAGCAGCGGAGGGTATGGCTACACCTTC.

The rearrangement joins TRBV11-2 to TRBJ2-7, with 12 bases matching TRBD2. Germline V gives CDR1 SGHAT, CDR2 FQNNGV. CDR3 length: 17 amino acids. V gave up 2 bases and J gave up 5 bases; unmatched junction bases: 10. CDR3 in DNA: TGTGCCAGCAGCTTAACGGCTAGCGGGAGGGCCTACCACGAGCAGTACTTC. It encodes CASSLTASGRAYHEQYF. The variable domain in full, with the rest retrieved from reference TRBV11-2 and TRBJ2-7, is EAGVAQSPRYKIIEKRQSVAFWCNPISGHATLYWYQQILGQGPKLLIQFQNNGVVDDSQLPKDRFSAERLKGVDSTLKIQPAKLEDSAVYLCASSLTASGRAYHEQYFGPGTRLTVT.

The chain uses TRBV27 and TRBJ2-1; TRBD2 matches at 7 bases. The germline V gene has CDR1 MNHEY and CDR2 SMNVEV (reference sequence). The CDR3 totals 15 residues. After removal of 10 bases from V and 5 bases from J, the junction contained 14 bases not matched to a gene. In DNA form, the CDR3 reads TGTGCCACTGGAAACCGGGACTACACTGACAATGAGCAGTTCTTC. Translated: CATGNRDYTDNEQFF.

The rearrangement uses TRBV9 and TRBJ1-1; possibly TRBD1 for D (5 bases). The germline V gene has CDR1 SGDLS and CDR2 YYNGEE. This CDR3 is built from 15 residues. V lost 4 bases and J 1 base, leaving 14 bases between the germline ends. DNA for the CDR3: TGTGCCAGCAGCCAATCCGACAGCCCGAACACTGAAGCTTTCTTT. It translates to CASSQSDSPNTEAFF.

This clone was picked up one time. This sequence joins TRBV7-8 and TRBJ2-3, with D uncertain. In germline, CDR1 is SGHVS, CDR2 FQNEAQ. CDR3 length equals 14 residues. V was clipped by 0 bases and J by 1 base, with 5 bases between them. CDR3 coding DNA: TGTGCCAGCAGCTTAGCGGGTCGCACAGATACGCAGTATTTT. Translation gives CASSLAGRTDTQYF.

The rearrangement uses TRBV5-8 and TRBJ2-1, with no clear D. This CDR3 comprises 13 residues. Germline assignment: CDR1 SGHTS and CDR2 YDEGEE. Trimming stripped 4 bases from V and 4 bases from J, with 9 bases between. Here the CDR3 DNA reads TGTGCCAGCAGCACCCGACTGTACAATGAGCAGTTCTTC. It specifies CASSTRLYNEQFF.

The chain is built from TRBV29-1 and TRBJ1-1, with 7 bases lining up with TRBD1. Germline V gene lookup returns CDR1 SQVTM and CDR2 ANQGSEA. This CDR3 spans 14 amino acids. V shed 1 base and J 6 bases; nucleotides not matched to a gene: 8. The CDR3 sequence is CSVEVGGSWAEAFF. The CDR3 bases are TGCAGCGTTGAAGTAGGGGGCTCTTGGGCTGAAGCTTTCTTT.

Points on this clone: This CDR3 is also generated by other DNA sequences in the sample. V usage is TRBV9 and J usage is TRBJ2-7; 7 bases are a match to TRBD2. This CDR3 contains 13 residues. Germline lookup yields CDR1 SGDLS and CDR2 YYNGEE. The CDR3 DNA follows: TGTGCTTCCAGCGGGACCAGCTCCTACGAGCAGTACTTC. Its translation: CASSGTSSYEQYF.

V usage is TRBV10-1 and J usage is TRBJ1-1; perhaps TRBD1 as D (5 bases). This CDR3 has 14 amino acids. Germline CDR1 reads WNHNN; CDR2 reads SYGVQD (reference sequence). V lost 6 bases and J 3 bases, leaving 14 bases between the germline ends. The CDR3 nucleotides are TGCGCCAGCAGCGGCGGTGGAGGGGACACTGAAGCTTTCTTT. Protein: CASSGGGGDTEAFF.

This clone was counted only a few times. This chain connects TRBV2 to TRBJ2-1, with D maybe TRBD2 (6 bases). This CDR3 has 13 amino acids. The germline V gene has CDR1 SNHLY and CDR2 FYNNEI. V gave up 6 bases and J gave up 4 bases, with 10 bases separating them. In DNA form, the CDR3 reads TGTGCCAGCAGCAGCGGGCTTTACAATGAGCAGTTCTTC. Translation gives CASSSGLYNEQFF.

The V and J genes are TRBV29-1 and TRBJ2-1, with 10 nucleotides matching TRBD2. This CDR3 is 15 amino acids long. CDR1 and CDR2 (germline): SQVTM, ANQGSEA. With V trimmed by 3 bases and J by 0 bases, 2 bases remained unmatched. The CDR3 DNA reads TGCAGCGTTGATAGCGGGAGGAGCTCCTACAATGAGCAGTTCTTC. This gives the protein CSVDSGRSSYNEQFF.

This clone was picked up one time. The genes are TRBV5-6 and TRBJ1-2; D is possibly TRBD1 (6 bases). The V gene lost 3 bases and the J gene lost 6 bases, with 18 bases spanning the gap. Germline V gene sequence: CDR1 SGHDT, CDR2 YYEEEE. The CDR3 is 15 amino acids. For the CDR3, the DNA is TGTGCCAGCAGCTCGGTTACAAGGGGGGCGGATGGCTACACCTTC. It is translated as CASSSVTRGADGYTF.

This clone was seen only once. J is TRBJ1-6 and V is TRBV19, with D possibly matching TRBD1 (5 bases). This CDR3 comprises 16 residues. Trimming cost V 3 bases and J 6 bases, with 15 bases left between them. The germline gives CDR1 LNHDA, CDR2 SQIVND (reference sequence). The CDR3 sequence: CASSIQGGGSNSPLHF. The CDR3 DNA is TGTGCCAGTAGTATTCAGGGCGGCGGCAGTAATTCACCCCTCCACTTT.

The V gene is TRBV2, the J gene TRBJ2-2, with D perhaps TRBD1 or TRBD2 (6 bases each). This CDR3 is built from 14 residues. Trimming stripped 3 bases from V and 5 bases from J, with 10 bases between. The germline gives CDR1 SNHLY, CDR2 FYNNEI. The CDR3 here is CASSERGRTGELFF. The CDR3 bases are TGTGCCAGCAGTGAGAGGGGGAGGACCGGGGAGCTGTTTTTT.

The chain combines TRBV7-2 with TRBJ1-3; D is ambiguous. V was shortened by 2 bases and J by 4 bases, with 6 bases between the two germline ends. The V gene's germline CDR1 is SGHTA and CDR2 FQGNSA. The CDR3 consists of 13 residues. The CDR3 nucleotides are TGTGCCAGCAGCTTAAATTACGGAAACACCATATATTTT. It specifies CASSLNYGNTIYF. Full variable domain (outside the CDR3, taken from reference TRBV7-2 and TRBJ1-3): GAGVSQSPSNKVTEKGKDVELRCDPISGHTALYWYRQSLGQGLEFLIYFQGNSAPDKSGLPSDRFSAERTGGSVSTLTIQRTQQEDSAVYLCASSLNYGNTIYFGEGSWLTVV.

This clone was seen a handful of times. The CDR3 is CASSPGHSATNEKLFF. CDR3 DNA sequence: TGTGCCAGTAGTCCGGGACACTCCGCAACTAATGAAAAACTGTTTTTT. This chain connects TRBV19 to TRBJ1-4; D is perhaps TRBD1 (6 bases). With 5 bases removed from V and 0 bases from J, the gap between germline ends came to 13 bases. The V gene's germline CDR1 is LNHDA and CDR2 SQIVND (reference sequence). The CDR3 has 16 residues.

This sequence joins TRBV4-2 and TRBJ2-1, with 14 bases aligning to TRBD2. CDR1 is LGHNA, CDR2 YNFKEQ, per germline. The CDR3 sequence is 18 residues long. V trimming: 1 base; J trimming: 3 bases; junction bases outside the gene matches: 5. CDR3 sequence (DNA): TGTGCCAGCAGCCAAGGACTAGCGGGAGGGCTTGGCTACAATGAGCAGTTCTTC. This translates into CASSQGLAGGLGYNEQFF.